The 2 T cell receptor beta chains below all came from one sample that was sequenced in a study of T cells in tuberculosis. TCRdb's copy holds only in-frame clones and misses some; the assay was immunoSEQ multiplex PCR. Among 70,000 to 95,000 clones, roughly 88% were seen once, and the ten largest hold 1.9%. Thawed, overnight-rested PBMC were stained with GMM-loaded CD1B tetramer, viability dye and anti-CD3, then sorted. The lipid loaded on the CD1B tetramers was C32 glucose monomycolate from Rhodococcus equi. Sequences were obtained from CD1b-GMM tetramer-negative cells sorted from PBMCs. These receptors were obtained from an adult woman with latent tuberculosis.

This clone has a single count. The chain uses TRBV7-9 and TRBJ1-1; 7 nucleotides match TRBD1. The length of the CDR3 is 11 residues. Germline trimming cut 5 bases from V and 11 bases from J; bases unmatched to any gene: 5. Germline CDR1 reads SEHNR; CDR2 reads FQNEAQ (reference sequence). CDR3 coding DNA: TGTGCCAGCAGCCAACAGGGGAATGCTTTCTTT. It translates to CASSQQGNAFF.

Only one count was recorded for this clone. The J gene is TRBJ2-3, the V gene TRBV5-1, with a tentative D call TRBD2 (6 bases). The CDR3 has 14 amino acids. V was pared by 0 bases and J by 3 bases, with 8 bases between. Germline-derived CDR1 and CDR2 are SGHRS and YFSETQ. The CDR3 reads CASSLGGATDTQYF. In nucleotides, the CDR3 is TGCGCCAGCAGCTTGGGCGGGGCTACAGATACGCAGTATTTT.